This entry lists 31 T cell receptor beta chains sequenced from one sample in a study of blood T cell repertoires in COVID-19. The table came from immunoSEQ multiplex PCR; TCRdb's copy has only in-frame clones and leaves some out. The sample lists about 160,000 clones, under 90% occurring once. Source material: PBMCs or T cells enriched from blood (not recorded which). Source of these receptors: a man between 60 and 70 years old who had recovered from COVID-19.

The gene calls are TRBV7-6 and TRBJ2-6; 10 bases match TRBD1. Germline CDR1 and CDR2: SGHVS and FNYEAQ. Trimming took 2 bases from V and 0 from J; bases not matched to a gene: 4. CDR3 length: 18 residues. Written as DNA, the CDR3 is TGTGCCAGCAGCTTATTTTGGACAGGGGGCTCTGGGGCCAACGTCCTGACTTTC. Protein: CASSLFWTGGSGANVLTF.

In DNA, the CDR3 is TGTGCCAGCAGTGTAGGGCGGGGAGGCGGCACCGGGGAGCTGTTTTTT. Its translation: CASSVGRGGGTGELFF. The chain uses TRBV6-1 and TRBJ2-2; D is perhaps TRBD2 (6 bases). The CDR3 is 16 residues long. The germline V gene encodes CDR1 MNHNS and CDR2 SASEGT. The V end lost 4 bases, the J end lost 4 bases, and 16 bases lay between the germline ends.

The chain joins TRBV19 to TRBJ1-4, with TRBD1 as a possible D gene (5 bases). Per the germline V gene, CDR1 is LNHDA and CDR2 is SQIVND (reference sequence). Trimming took off 0 bases at V and 0 bases at J, with 11 bases between the two ends. There are 17 residues in the CDR3. CDR3 protein: CASSIDLVGPTNEKLFF. The CDR3 DNA sequence: TGTGCCAGTAGTATAGATCTTGTGGGGCCAACTAATGAAAAACTGTTTTTT.

The gene calls are TRBV9 and TRBJ2-5; 8 positions match TRBD1. Germline V gene sequence: CDR1 SGDLS, CDR2 YYNGEE. The length of the CDR3 is 16 residues. V dropped 0 bases and J dropped 6; count of bases not matched to a gene: 10. CDR3 nucleotides: TGTGCCAGCAGCGTAGCAACAGGGGGACTTGGAAAGACCCAGTACTTC. Translated, it gives CASSVATGGLGKTQYF. Using reference TRBV9 and TRBJ2-5 for the parts outside the CDR3, the full variable domain is DSGVTQTPKHLITATGQRVTLRCSPRSGDLSVYWYQQSLDQGLQFLIQYYNGEERAKGNILERFSAQQFPDLHSELNLSSLELGDSALYFCASSVATGGLGKTQYFGPGTRLLVL.

Concerning this clone: Additional DNA sequences in this sample encode the identical CDR3. J is TRBJ1-1 and V is TRBV24-1; D may be TRBD1 (6 bases). With 3 bases removed from V and 8 bases from J, the gap between germline ends came to 12 bases. This CDR3 comprises 13 residues. The germline CDR1 and CDR2 sequences are KGHDR and SFDVKD. CDR3 residues: CATSDPRQAEAFF. CDR3 nucleotide sequence: TGTGCCACCAGTGATCCCAGACAGGCAGAAGCTTTCTTT.

The rearrangement joins TRBV6-5 to TRBJ1-1; D unclear. Trimming cost V 0 bases and J 14 bases, with 10 bases left between them. This CDR3 has 11 residues. Germline CDR1 is MNHEY and CDR2 is SVGAGI. The CDR3 here is CASSYSGRGFF. DNA for the CDR3: TGTGCCAGCAGTTACTCCGGGAGAGGCTTCTTT.

The chain has TRBV7-3 and TRBJ2-2, with TRBD2 matching over 8 bases. Germline CDR1 is SGHTA and CDR2 is FQGTGA. V lost 4 bases to trimming and J lost 5 bases; unmatched junction nucleotides: 9. This CDR3 spans 16 amino acids. CDR3 in amino acids: CASSSSGTRVTGELFF. Here the CDR3 DNA reads TGTGCCAGCAGCTCCTCCGGGACTAGGGTTACCGGGGAGCTGTTTTTT.

The V call is TRBV19, the J call TRBJ2-3, with a possible D match to TRBD2 (5 bases). The CDR3 contains 13 residues. Germline CDR1 is LNHDA and CDR2 is SQIVND (reference sequence). V gave up 8 bases and J gave up 4 bases, with 13 bases separating them. CDR3 coding DNA: TGTGCCAGTCTCCTTGCGGGCTCAGATACGCAGTATTTT. Translating gives CASLLAGSDTQYF.

This chain uses TRBV9 with TRBJ2-1; 10 bases agree with TRBD1. CDR3 length: 15 residues. Per the germline V gene, CDR1 is SGDLS and CDR2 is YYNGEE. The J segment lost 4 bases and the V segment lost 2 bases, leaving 3 bases of the junction unmatched. This CDR3 is CASSVRDRGYNEQFF. As DNA, the CDR3 is TGTGCCAGCAGCGTCCGGGACAGGGGATACAATGAGCAGTTCTTC.

The V and J genes are TRBV5-1 and TRBJ1-1; TRBD1 aligns across 7 bases. Germline CDR1 reads SGHRS; CDR2 reads YFSETQ. Losses at the gene ends were 3 bases for V and 5 bases for J; bases not matched to a gene: 7. This CDR3 is built from 14 residues. The CDR3 DNA is TGCGCCAGCAGCTGGCCCGACAGGGAAACTGAAGCTTTCTTT. Amino acid sequence: CASSWPDRETEAFF.

The chain couples TRBV3-1 (or the pseudogene TRBV3-2) to TRBJ2-7; TRBD1 is a possible D gene (5 bases). The CDR3 has 15 amino acids. The germline CDR1 and CDR2 sequences are LGHDT and YNNKEL (reference sequence). Trimming stripped 0 bases from V and 0 bases from J, with 9 bases between. In nucleotides, the CDR3 is TGTGCCAGCAGCCAAGAAGGGGCTATCTCCTACGAGCAGTACTTC. It codes for CASSQEGAISYEQYF.

The V and J genes are TRBV6-5 and TRBJ2-2; unclear D gene. Germline-derived CDR1 and CDR2 are MNHEY and SVGAGI. CDR3 length equals 12 residues. V was pared by 1 base and J by 8 bases, with 5 bases between. CDR3 DNA sequence: TGTGCCAGCAGTTACTTCCAGGGGGAGCTGTTTTTT. As protein: CASSYFQGELFF.

Of note for this clone: This same CDR3 is encoded by further DNA sequences in the sample. The chain recombines TRBV7-3 with TRBJ2-1, with 10 bases matching TRBD1. CDR1 is SGHTA, CDR2 FQGTGA, per germline. V shed 3 bases, J shed 4 bases, and the junction held 3 bases outside the gene matches. This CDR3 has 15 residues. For the CDR3, the DNA is TGTGCCAGCAGCTTCGGACAGGGGGAGTACAATGAGCAGTTCTTC. Protein product: CASSFGQGEYNEQFF.

This clone was recorded only once. The chain employs TRBV5-1 and TRBJ2-3; unclear D gene. This CDR3 region has 15 residues. Germline assignment: CDR1 SGHRS and CDR2 YFSETQ. V gave up 1 base and J gave up 2 bases, with 11 bases separating them. CDR3 nucleotide sequence: TGCGCCAGCAGCTTGTCAGGCAGGCTCACAGATACGCAGTATTTT. It encodes CASSLSGRLTDTQYF.

This chain links TRBV2 with TRBJ1-6; 8 bases are a match to TRBD1. Trimming cost V 6 bases and J 9 bases; bases outside gene matches: 13. CDR3 length equals 16 residues. Germline V gene lookup returns CDR1 SNHLY and CDR2 FYNNEI. CDR3 loop: CASSPDLGQARSPLHF. CDR3 bases: TGTGCCAGCAGCCCCGACTTGGGACAGGCACGTTCACCCCTCCACTTT.

The V gene is TRBV5-8, the J gene TRBJ1-6, with 8 bases identical to TRBD1. Germline-derived CDR1 and CDR2 are SGHTS and YDEGEE. The CDR3 contains 15 residues. Trimming removed 4 bases from V and 9 bases from J; junction bases left unmatched: 9. This CDR3 is CASSTGGQGSSPLHF. As DNA, the CDR3 is TGTGCCAGCAGCACTGGTGGACAGGGAAGTTCACCCCTCCACTTT.

The table lists this clone with a few counts. The chain is built from TRBV25-1 and TRBJ2-7; the match to TRBD2 covers 8 bases. V shed 4 bases, J shed 0 bases, and the junction held 5 bases outside the gene matches. CDR1 MGHDK and CDR2 SYGVNS come from the germline V gene. CDR3 length equals 15 residues. The CDR3 DNA follows: TGTGCCAGCAGTGCTCGGGGGGGCAGCTCCTACGAGCAGTACTTC. Encoded protein: CASSARGGSSYEQYF.

J is TRBJ2-1 and V is TRBV11-2, with 9 bases identical to TRBD2. With 8 bases clipped from V and 5 bases from J, the junction kept 7 bases outside the gene matches. This CDR3 has 14 residues. Germline loops: CDR1 SGHAT, CDR2 FQNNGV. CDR3 loop: CASGRVAGDNEQFF. In DNA, the CDR3 is TGTGCCAGCGGGAGGGTAGCGGGGGACAATGAGCAGTTCTTC. Full variable domain (rest looked up from reference TRBV11-2 and TRBJ2-1): EAGVAQSPRYKIIEKRQSVAFWCNPISGHATLYWYQQILGQGPKLLIQFQNNGVVDDSQLPKDRFSAERLKGVDSTLKIQPAKLEDSAVYLCASGRVAGDNEQFFGPGTRLTVL.

The V gene is TRBV5-1, the J gene TRBJ2-5; 9 bases map to TRBD2. The CDR3 totals 16 residues. Trimming at V came to 2 bases and at J to 5 bases, leaving 10 bases not matched to a gene. Germline V gives CDR1 SGHRS, CDR2 YFSETQ. The CDR3 DNA reads TGCGCCAGCAGCTTAGGGGCTAGCGGGAATGGGGAGACCCAGTACTTC. It encodes CASSLGASGNGETQYF.

The genes are TRBV27 and TRBJ1-1, with 8 bases matching TRBD1. CDR1 MNHEY and CDR2 SMNVEV come from the germline V gene (reference sequence). The CDR3 runs to 18 residues. Trimming cost V 5 bases and J 4 bases; bases outside gene matches: 18. In nucleotides, the CDR3 is TGTGCCAGCAGTCCCGGACAGGGAACGGTGTCTCTAGGCACTGAAGCTTTCTTT. This encodes CASSPGQGTVSLGTEAFF.

The chain is built from TRBV7-3 and TRBJ2-2; no firm D call. In germline, CDR1 is SGHTA, CDR2 FQGTGA. The CDR3 covers 12 residues. Trimming pared 8 bases from V and 3 bases from J, leaving 7 bases between. CDR3 amino acids: CASSSDTGELFF. CDR3 bases: TGTGCCAGCTCCTCCGACACCGGGGAGCTGTTTTTT.

CDR3 sequence reads: CASSWGQGSGNTIYF. The CDR3, as DNA: TGTGCCAGCAGCTGGGGACAGGGCTCTGGAAACACCATATATTTT. The V and J genes are TRBV7-9 and TRBJ1-3, with TRBD1 identical over 9 bases. Germline V gives CDR1 SEHNR, CDR2 FQNEAQ (reference sequence). CDR3 length equals 15 residues. Trimming cost V 4 bases and J 0 bases; bases outside gene matches: 1.

The chain has TRBV3-1 (or the pseudogene TRBV3-2) and TRBJ2-5; 11 bases are shared with TRBD2. CDR1 and CDR2 (germline): LGHDT, YNNKEL (reference sequence). There are 17 residues in the CDR3. The J segment lost 5 bases and the V segment lost 4 bases, leaving 12 bases of the junction unmatched. The CDR3 sequence is CASSPTIAGGGVETQYF. CDR3 DNA: TGTGCCAGCAGCCCAACAATAGCGGGAGGGGGAGTCGAGACCCAGTACTTC.

The chain employs TRBV9 and TRBJ2-7, with TRBD2 matching 16 bases. The germline CDR1 and CDR2 sequences are SGDLS and YYNGEE. The V gene end was trimmed by 0 bases and the J gene end by 7 bases; junction bases not matched to a gene: 4. The CDR3 length is 16 residues. As DNA, the CDR3 is TGTGCCAGCAGCGTAGCTCCGGGACTAGCGGGAGGGGAGCAGTACTTC. Translation gives CASSVAPGLAGGEQYF.

The chain carries TRBV27 and TRBJ2-1, with D uncertain. Germline V gene lookup returns CDR1 MNHEY and CDR2 SMNVEV (reference sequence). V dropped 6 bases and J dropped 3 bases, with 15 bases sitting between them. CDR3 length: 15 residues. The CDR3 region is CASRPTFGVYNEQFF. The DNA of the CDR3 is TGTGCCAGCAGACCAACCTTCGGTGTCTACAATGAGCAGTTCTTC.

The rearrangement uses TRBV5-4 and TRBJ2-3; possibly TRBD1 for D (6 bases). In germline, CDR1 is SGHNT, CDR2 YYREEE (reference sequence). Trimming took off 2 bases at V and 2 bases at J, with 15 bases between the two ends. This CDR3 is 16 amino acids long. The CDR3 spells CASSLAPYRDTDTQYF. The CDR3 DNA is TGTGCCAGCAGCTTAGCCCCCTACAGGGACACAGATACGCAGTATTTT.

This sequence joins TRBV28 and TRBJ2-2; 8 nucleotides agree with TRBD2. The CDR3 has 15 amino acids. Germline V gives CDR1 MDHEN, CDR2 SYDVKM. V trimming: 6 bases; J trimming: 11 bases; junction bases outside the gene matches: 14. The chain's CDR3 is CASSSGGSGVSELFF. CDR3 nucleotides: TGTGCCAGCAGCTCCGGCGGTAGCGGGGTTAGCGAGCTGTTTTTT.

V is TRBV5-1 and J is TRBJ2-1; TRBD2 agrees at 14 bases. Germline CDR1 reads SGHRS; CDR2 reads YFSETQ. The CDR3 sequence is 15 residues long. V shed 0 bases and J 9 bases; nucleotides not matched to a gene: 2. CDR3 in amino acids: CASSLGGTSGSEQFF. For the CDR3, the DNA is TGCGCCAGCAGCTTGGGGGGGACTAGCGGGAGTGAGCAGTTCTTC.

The chain links TRBV27 to TRBJ1-2, with 7 bases that match TRBD1. This CDR3 spans 14 amino acids. Germline trimming cut 7 bases from V and 2 bases from J; bases unmatched to any gene: 7. Looked up from germline, CDR1 is MNHEY and CDR2 is SMNVEV (reference sequence). The CDR3 DNA is TGTGCCAGCAATCACAGGGGTACAAACTATGGCTACACCTTC. Its translation is CASNHRGTNYGYTF.

This clone was detected once. The J gene is TRBJ2-5, the V gene TRBV30, with a tentative D call TRBD1 (5 bases). Trimming removed 4 bases from V and 2 bases from J, with 11 bases in between. The CDR3 loop spans 13 amino acids. Germline V lookup: CDR1 GTSNPN, CDR2 SVGIG (reference sequence). CDR3 in amino acids: CAWNRQIQETQYF. As DNA, the CDR3 is TGTGCCTGGAACCGACAGATTCAAGAGACCCAGTACTTC.

The gene calls are TRBV11-2 and TRBJ1-2; 9 bases agree with TRBD1. Germline trimming cut 3 bases from V and 0 bases from J; bases unmatched to any gene: 2. Germline loops: CDR1 SGHAT, CDR2 FQNNGV. CDR3 size: 15 residues. CDR3 amino acids: CASSFGTGPNYGYTF. CDR3 sequence (DNA): TGTGCCAGCAGCTTTGGGACAGGGCCTAACTATGGCTACACCTTC.